This entry features one TCR beta chain sequence. It has no known antigen specificity. Base qualities were left out, and no much larger clone turns up one base away. Sequencing of the TRB variable region was done with the immunoSEQ hsTCRB v3.0 assay at survey level resolution. The target sequencing depth for TRB was about 40,000-55,000 T-cell genomes per sample. An Illumina MiSeq with a v3 150-cycle kit was used to sequence the pooled TRB libraries. Per the source publication's procedure: Analysis of repertoires was carried out in R inside a reproducible Nextflow workflow spanning QC, data transformation and analysis. LymphoSeq2, an R package for exploring AIRR-Seq data, was used to implement custom analyses. Several samples that produced fewer than 5000 total TRB sequences were removed, so about 200 HIV repertoires were analyzed. Among the approximately 190 HIV repertoires that were kept, some 61 were collected before ART initiation and 120 to 140 were collected after ART initiation. Each repertoire was downsampled to 5000 TRB nucleotide sequences, and summary statistics were averaged across 100 downsampling iterations. TRB sequences were retained for analysis only if CDR3 regions of at least seven amino acids were present. A Shannon entropy-derived clonality score and the Gini coefficient were used to measure diversity. In repertoire networks, the top 5000 CDR3 amino acid sequences were linked whenever an edit distance of one separated two sequences. Antigen specificity groups and MHC restriction were predicted for TRB CDR3 amino acid sequences with GLIPH2. CDR3 amino acid sequences were matched against VDJdb and McPAS-TCR to flag known CMV, EBV, HIV or tissue antigen associations. Pre-ART, post-ART and control groups were compared with Wilcoxon signed-rank tests and Holm-Bonferroni correction. Imported from immuneACCESS, the table was reduced by TCRdb to in-frame sequences with V and J called. These copies leave out some clones; in studies compared against another copy, an unresolved V gene accounts for under half, and the cause of the remainder is not known. That table furnishes V, J and clone size, whereas the DNA furnished D and trimming. This sample comprises tens of thousands of clones, about 95% of them detected only once. The ten largest clones represent 2.7% of the sample.

The entry originates in a study of long-term antiretroviral therapy in people with HIV (dated by TCRdb to between 2021 and 2022). Context from the whole study: The earliest samples were collected roughly a decade before the 2015 WHO recommendation for immediate ART, at a time when ART was usually postponed until CD4 counts fell. A retrospective serial study tested whether ART initiation and durable HIV suppression were associated with changes in peripheral blood TRB repertoire composition and diversity. From some 30 adults with confirmed HIV infection, the cohort provided some 200 cryopreserved PBMC samples, gathered serially across a mean of about six years (range 1-12). Among the 30 or so participants with HIV, around 10 were female. Test extractions of a monoclonal T-cell line alongside fewer than 40 polyclonal samples showed no cross-contamination during QIAcube processing.

The study at large found these results: The samples span the years 2004 to 2017, and the ART regimens used at that time may not be as effective as current regimens. A significant increase in TRB diversity was found to be associated with ART initiation, although TRB diversity was observed to remain significantly below that of transplant donor controls even after long-term ART. No data were available on ART adherence, viral resistance or therapy changes, limiting inferences about post-ART repertoire changes. Since PBMC availability was limited, sequencing covered only the TCR beta chain, with no alpha chain pairing. Because pre-ART samples had limited cell numbers, profiling was done on unsorted PBMC rather than on sorted CD4+ and CD8+ T cells. Narrower CDR3 length ranges were observed in HIV repertoires than in controls, and an antigen-experienced repertoire with only a slight naive shift after ART was suggested by the network structure. Expanded TRB clones identified before ART initiation dominated the repertoire at all time points, although this dominance fluctuated and declined in many PLHIV after ART.

V is cut back by 2 bases and J by 4 bases, with 10 bases in the junction unmatched. Per the germline V gene (reference sequence), MNHEY is the CDR1 and SMNVEV is the CDR2. The CDR3 runs 16 residues from the cysteine to the phenylalanine. The DNA shown is the 48-base CDR3, in frame from base 1. Inclusion was restricted to participants for whom at least one PBMC sample before ART initiation and at least two post-ART samples were available. Every participant with HIV received treatment in the United States of America. Before DNA extraction, cryopreserved samples of roughly 1-10 million PBMC were thawed and washed. At the time of the earliest PBMC sample, participants with HIV were aged between roughly 20 and 54 years. Each participant contributed PBMC samples from 1-4 timepoints before ART initiation and 2-8 timepoints after ART initiation, with a median of 7 samples. Serial HIV viral load, CD4+ T-cell count, ART history and demographic data were obtained for every participant. Genomic DNA was extracted from unsorted PBMC with a Qiagen kit on a QIAcube, processed in batches of 12 samples.

The sample consisted of unsorted PBMCs, taken 3.7 years after starting antiretroviral therapy. This clonotype was obtained from a woman between 50 and 59 years old with HIV. Here the chain combines TRBV27 and TRBJ1-2, with 7 bases in between that match TRBD1. The DNA is as follows: TGTGCCAGCAGTTTAAAGGGATGGAGGGGGCTCTATGGCTACACCTTC. This is translated as CASSLKGWRGLYGYTF.